This TCR beta chain stems from a study of OX40 agonist ivuxolimab in advanced cancers. V was clipped by 4 bases and J by 3 bases, with 7 bases between them. The CDR3 has 13 amino acids. From germline, CDR1 is SGHTA and CDR2 FQGNSA. Clones were read by immunoSEQ multiplex PCR, and TCRdb kept only the in-frame ones, dropping some. The sample contains about 84,000 clones, approximately 95% of which appear only once. The receptor comes from an adult with an advanced solid tumor such as melanoma, head and neck, liver or kidney cancer. Sequencing was performed on CD4+ or CD8+ T cells sorted from blood, taken in a trial of the OX40 agonist ivuxolimab. This chain links TRBV7-2 with TRBJ2-1; D may be TRBD2 (6 bases). In nucleotides, the CDR3 is TGTGCCAGCAGCTCGGGACTCTACAATGAGCAGTTCTTC. It codes for CASSSGLYNEQFF.